This TCR beta chain was profiled in a study of IL-17A CD8 T cells in psoriatic arthritis synovium. At the level of the whole study: The goal of the study was to characterize the phenotype, molecular profile and function of synovial IL-17A+CD8+ T cells in the pathogenesis of psoriatic arthritis. General findings and caveats noted by the study authors: Although some individual clones took up over 4% of the repertoire, most synovial CD8+ subsets stayed polyclonal. Because no psoriatic arthritis synovial tissue samples were available, cells were taken from synovial fluid instead of synovial tissue. Only a few patients were covered by TCR sequencing, and this limited sample size was acknowledged by the authors.

In regard to this clone: What this receptor recognizes is not known. No clone much larger than this one lies a single base away; base qualities are absent.

From its cysteine to its phenylalanine, the CDR3 spans 15 amino acids. Only the CDR3 part of the read is kept: 45 bases, read in frame from the first base. V is pruned by 3 bases and J by 3 bases, leaving 3 bases of the junction without a gene match. According to the germline V gene, CDR1 reads MRHNA and CDR2 reads SNTAGT. Synovial fluid effusions were drawn by aspiration from the actively inflamed joints of psoriatic arthritis patients. Memory CD8+ T cells in synovial fluid were sorted patient by patient into Tc17 (IL-17A+) cells, bulk memory cells and Tc1 (IL-17A-IFNgamma+) cells in order to compare their TCR repertoires. Psoriatic arthritis patients met the Classification of Psoriatic Arthritis Study Group (CASPAR) criteria. CD45RA-CD27+/- plus CD45RA+CD27- cells were sorted as bulk memory CD8+ T cells. Sorted CD8+ T cell subsets from the synovial fluid of a few patients with psoriatic arthritis were subjected to TCRbeta sequencing. Before use, synovial fluid mononuclear cells were separated with Lymphoprep and cryopreserved in liquid nitrogen. The medium used for cryopreservation was made up of around 53% fetal calf serum and about 9% dimethyl sulfoxide.

After DNA extraction (Qiagen), TCRbeta V-D-J rearrangements underwent bias-controlled amplification and then high-throughput sequencing (immunoSEQ; Adaptive Biotech). The study's processing was this. Productive sequences were analyzed at sequence level using the immunoSEQ Analyzer platform. Clonality was calculated as 1 minus Pielou's evenness, so values run from 0 (highly polyclonal) up to 1 (monoclonal). The Morisita index, which runs from 0 (no similarity) to 1 (complete similarity), was used to measure repertoire overlap between subsets. TCRdb's version of the immuneACCESS table is confined to in-frame rearrangements and falls short of the full clone set. An unresolved V gene accounts for under half of the shortfall where checked; the remainder is of unknown origin. V and J calls plus clone size are reproduced from that table; the DNA served to infer D and trimming. The sample table contains fewer than 2,500 clones; only one count was recorded for 65% to 80% of them. The top ten hold more than 9% of the sample.

The receptor chain draws on TRBV6-4 and TRBJ2-1; 9 central bases correspond to TRBD1. The clonotype was recovered from a human donor with psoriatic arthritis. The source material was memory CD8+ T cells from synovial fluid. Per the publication, the cell subset or site label means: bulk memory CD8+ T cells (CD45RA-CD27+/- and CD45RA+CD27-). The DNA is TGTGCCAGCAGTGATACAGGGGGCGACTACAATGAGCAGTTCTTC. The encoded protein is CASSDTGGDYNEQFF.